The 17 T cell receptor beta chains below all came from one sample that was sequenced in a study of cytomegalovirus exposure and HLA in healthy donors. PCR primers comprised 60 Vbeta and 13 Jbeta primers. Here immunoSEQ multiplex PCR was the method, and the copy in TCRdb shows in-frame clones only, minus some. Of some 120,000 clones listed, around 84% are singletons. The sample comprised PBMCs. All receptors derive from a woman under 30 in good health and CMV-seropositive.

The chain uses TRBV6-6 and TRBJ2-5, with 10 positions matching TRBD2. This CDR3 has 16 residues. J was trimmed by 5 bases and V by 2 bases; bases with no gene match: 8. The germline gives CDR1 MNHNY, CDR2 SVGAGI (reference sequence). The DNA of the CDR3 is TGTGCCAGCAGTTACGAACCTAGCGGGGGTTCGGAGACCCAGTACTTC. This encodes CASSYEPSGGSETQYF.

The chain links TRBV15 to TRBJ1-5; 7 nucleotides agree with TRBD1. V lost 4 bases to trimming and J lost 6 bases; unmatched junction nucleotides: 6. This CDR3 is built from 14 residues. CDR1 and CDR2 (germline): LNHNV, YYDKDF (reference sequence). CDR3 loop: CATSNVTGFQPQHF. The CDR3, as DNA: TGTGCCACCAGCAACGTGACAGGGTTTCAGCCCCAGCATTTT.

This chain joins TRBV5-4 and TRBJ1-2; TRBD1 matches at 7 bases. The junction had 2 bases not matched to a gene; V was cut back by 1 base and J by 2 bases. The CDR3 is 14 amino acids. Germline V CDR1 and CDR2: SGHNT, YYREEE (reference sequence). The CDR3 protein is CASSLWDSNYGYTF. The CDR3 DNA reads TGTGCCAGCAGCTTGTGGGACAGCAACTATGGCTACACCTTC.

The gene calls are TRBV5-4 and TRBJ2-5; no definite D call. Between the trimmed V and J ends, which lost 2 bases and 5 bases, there was a span of 13 bases. Per the germline V gene, CDR1 is SGHNT and CDR2 is YYREEE (reference sequence). CDR3 length: 14 amino acids. As DNA, the CDR3 is TGTGCCAGCAGCTTCTCCTACGGTATCGAGACCCAGTACTTC. This codes for CASSFSYGIETQYF.

The chain couples TRBV18 to TRBJ1-5; D remains unclear. V lost 6 bases to trimming and J lost 0 bases, with 12 bases between them. The CDR3 sequence is 15 residues long. Germline lookup yields CDR1 KGHSH and CDR2 LQKENI. For the CDR3, the DNA is TGTGCCAGCTCCGTCTCCGGGGATAGCAATCAGCCCCAGCATTTT. It specifies CASSVSGDSNQPQHF.

Only a few counts were recorded for this clone. The genes are TRBV28 and TRBJ1-6; D is perhaps TRBD1 (5 bases). The length of the CDR3 is 15 residues. Germline CDR1 is MDHEN and CDR2 is SYDVKM. The V end was cut by 3 bases, the J end by 4 bases, with 10 bases between. Here the CDR3 DNA reads TGTGCCAGCAGTTTCGGGGGGTGGTATAATTCACCCCTCCACTTT. As protein: CASSFGGWYNSPLHF.

This clone was seen more than once but under ten times. The V gene is TRBV15, the J gene TRBJ2-7; D not certain. The ends were cut back, 5 bases at V and 2 bases at J, with 10 bases in the middle. The CDR3 is 13 residues long. From germline, CDR1 is LNHNV and CDR2 YYDKDF (reference sequence). DNA of the CDR3: TGTGCCACCAGCGAGAGTACCCCCTACGAGCAGTACTTC. This sequence encodes CATSESTPYEQYF.

The chain uses TRBV25-1 and TRBJ2-7, with TRBD1 matching 7 bases. The CDR3 contains 14 residues. After removal of 2 bases from V and 3 bases from J, the junction contained 4 bases not matched to a gene. CDR1 MGHDK and CDR2 SYGVNS come from the germline V gene. The CDR3 nucleotides read TGTGCCAGCAGTGAAACAGGGGATATCTACGAGCAGTACTTC. Protein product: CASSETGDIYEQYF.

Notes on this clone: At the DNA level, this CDR3 is encoded by other sequences in the same sample as well. V gene TRBV9 combines with J gene TRBJ1-3; possibly TRBD1 for D (5 bases). The CDR3 is made up of 14 amino acids. Trimming left V 1 base short and J 0 bases short, with 5 bases between. CDR1 SGDLS and CDR2 YYNGEE come from the germline V gene. In nucleotides, the CDR3 is TGTGCCAGCAGCGTAAGGGGCTCTGGAAACACCATATATTTT. It codes for CASSVRGSGNTIYF.

The chain couples TRBV6-1 to TRBJ2-3; 9 nucleotides match TRBD2. V gave up 1 base and J gave up 5 bases; unmatched junction bases: 16. Germline CDR1 and CDR2: MNHNS and SASEGT. The CDR3 is 19 amino acids. The CDR3 is CASSEDGRLAGSWGDTQYF. The CDR3 DNA is TGTGCCAGCAGTGAAGATGGGCGTCTAGCGGGGTCCTGGGGAGATACGCAGTATTTT.

The chain combines TRBV29-1 with TRBJ1-1; D unclear. Germline CDR1 and CDR2: SQVTM and ANQGSEA. There are 12 residues in the CDR3. The V and J ends lost 5 bases and 0 bases respectively, with 7 bases between them. The CDR3 region is CSVSTLNTEAFF. The CDR3 coding sequence is TGCAGCGTTAGTACACTGAACACTGAAGCTTTCTTT.

The rearrangement joins TRBV5-5 to TRBJ2-3; 9 bases are shared with TRBD1. V lost 4 bases, J lost 3 bases, and 12 bases stayed unmatched. Per the germline V gene, CDR1 is SGHKS and CDR2 is YYEKEE (reference sequence). The CDR3 sequence is 17 residues long. The CDR3 DNA reads TGTGCCAGCAGCAGCCGCTCTCTGGGACAGGGAACAGATACGCAGTATTTT. Its protein product is CASSSRSLGQGTDTQYF.

J is TRBJ1-2 and V is TRBV15, with 8 bases identical to TRBD1. CDR3 length equals 16 residues. Per the germline V gene, CDR1 is LNHNV and CDR2 is YYDKDF (reference sequence). V shed 0 bases and J 1 base; nucleotides not matched to a gene: 4. The CDR3 DNA is TGTGCCACCAGCAGAGAGGCAGGGGGCAGTAACTATGGCTACACCTTC. It translates to CATSREAGGSNYGYTF.

This chain joins TRBV6-5 and TRBJ1-5, with D uncertain. The CDR3 is 13 residues long. Trimming removed 2 bases from V and 3 bases from J, with 5 bases in between. In germline, CDR1 is MNHEY, CDR2 SVGAGI. This chain's CDR3 is CASSYVDNQPQHF. CDR3 sequence (DNA): TGTGCCAGCAGTTACGTAGACAATCAGCCCCAGCATTTT.

The chain recombines TRBV5-1 with TRBJ1-1; D perhaps matches TRBD1 (6 bases). In germline, CDR1 is SGHRS, CDR2 YFSETQ. V shed 3 bases and J shed 3 bases, with 12 bases lying between them. This CDR3 region has 14 residues. The CDR3 region is CASSSQGMDTEAFF. The CDR3 region has the DNA TGCGCCAGCAGCTCGCAGGGGATGGACACTGAAGCTTTCTTT.

The CDR3 sequence: CASSLGGGSGANVLTF. CDR3 coding DNA: TGTGCCAGCAGTTTAGGGGGGGGCTCTGGGGCCAACGTCCTGACTTTC. This sequence joins TRBV27 and TRBJ2-6; the match to TRBD2 covers 7 bases. CDR3 size: 16 residues. Germline CDR1 is MNHEY and CDR2 is SMNVEV (reference sequence). V shed 2 bases, J shed 0 bases, and the junction held 1 base outside the gene matches.

The V and J genes are TRBV4-1 and TRBJ2-2, with D maybe TRBD2 (6 bases). The germline V gene has CDR1 MGHRA and CDR2 YSYEKL. Trimming took off 3 bases at V and 5 bases at J, with 13 bases between the two ends. The CDR3 length is 15 residues. The CDR3 is CASSHELAETGELFF. The CDR3 DNA is TGCGCCAGCAGCCACGAACTAGCAGAGACCGGGGAGCTGTTTTTT.